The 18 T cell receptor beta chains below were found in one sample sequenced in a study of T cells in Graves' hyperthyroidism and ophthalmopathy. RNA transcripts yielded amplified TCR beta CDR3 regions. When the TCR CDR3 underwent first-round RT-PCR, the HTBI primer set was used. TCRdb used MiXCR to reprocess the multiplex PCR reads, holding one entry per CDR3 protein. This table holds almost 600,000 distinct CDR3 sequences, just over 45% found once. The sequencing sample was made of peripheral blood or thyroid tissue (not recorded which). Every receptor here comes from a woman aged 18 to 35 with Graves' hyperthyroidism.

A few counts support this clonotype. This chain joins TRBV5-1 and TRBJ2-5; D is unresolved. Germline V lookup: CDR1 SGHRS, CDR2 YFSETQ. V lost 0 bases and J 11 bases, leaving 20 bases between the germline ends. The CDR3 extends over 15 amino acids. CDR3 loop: CASSLGAGSYNEQYF. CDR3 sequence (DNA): TGCGCCAGCAGCTTGGGGGCAGGCTCCTACAATGAGCAGTACTTC.

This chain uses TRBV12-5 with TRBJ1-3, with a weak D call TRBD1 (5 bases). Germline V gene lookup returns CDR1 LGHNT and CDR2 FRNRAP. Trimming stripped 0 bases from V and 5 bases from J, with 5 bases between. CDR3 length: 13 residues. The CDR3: CASGLVGRNTIYF. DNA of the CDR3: TGTGCTAGTGGTTTGGTGGGGCGAAACACCATATATTTT. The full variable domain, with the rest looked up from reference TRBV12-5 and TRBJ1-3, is DARVTQTPRHKVTEMGQEVTMRCQPILGHNTVFWYRQTMMQGLELLAYFRNRAPLDDSGMPKDRFSAEMPDATLATLKIQPSEPRDSAVYFCASGLVGRNTIYFGEGSWLTVV.

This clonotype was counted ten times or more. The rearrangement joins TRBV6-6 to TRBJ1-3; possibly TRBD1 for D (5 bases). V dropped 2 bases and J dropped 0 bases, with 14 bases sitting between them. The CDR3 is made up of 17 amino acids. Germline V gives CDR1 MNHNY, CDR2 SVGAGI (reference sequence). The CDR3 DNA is TGTGCCAGCAGTTACGGGGGACGGAAGAACTCTGGAAACACCATATATTTT. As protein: CASSYGGRKNSGNTIYF.

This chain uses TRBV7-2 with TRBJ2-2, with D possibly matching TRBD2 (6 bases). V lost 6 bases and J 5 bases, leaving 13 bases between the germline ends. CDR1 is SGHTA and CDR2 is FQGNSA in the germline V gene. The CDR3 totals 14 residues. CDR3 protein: CASSLDGRTGELFF. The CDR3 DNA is TGTGCCAGCAGTTTGGACGGGAGAACCGGGGAGCTGTTTTTT.

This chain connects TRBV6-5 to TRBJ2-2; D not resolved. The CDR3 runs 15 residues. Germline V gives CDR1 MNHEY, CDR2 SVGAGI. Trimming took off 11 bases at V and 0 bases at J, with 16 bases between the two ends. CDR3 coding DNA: TGTGCCGGAGCAGGTTACACTACGAACACCGGGGAGCTGTTTTTT. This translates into CAGAGYTTNTGELFF.

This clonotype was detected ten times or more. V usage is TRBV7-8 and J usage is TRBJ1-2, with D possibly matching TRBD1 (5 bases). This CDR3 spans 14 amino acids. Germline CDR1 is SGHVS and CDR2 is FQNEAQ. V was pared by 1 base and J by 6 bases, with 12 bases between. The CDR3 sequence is CASSLGGGGNGYTF. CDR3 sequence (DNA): TGTGCCAGCAGCTTAGGGGGTGGGGGAAATGGCTACACCTTC.

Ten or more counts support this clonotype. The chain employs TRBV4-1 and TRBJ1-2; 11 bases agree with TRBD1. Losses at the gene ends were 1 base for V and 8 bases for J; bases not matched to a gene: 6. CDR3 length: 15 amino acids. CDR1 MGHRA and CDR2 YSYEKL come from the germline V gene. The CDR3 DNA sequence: TGCGCCAGCAGCCAAGGGACAGGGGGCTTTGGAGGCTACACCTTC. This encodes CASSQGTGGFGGYTF.

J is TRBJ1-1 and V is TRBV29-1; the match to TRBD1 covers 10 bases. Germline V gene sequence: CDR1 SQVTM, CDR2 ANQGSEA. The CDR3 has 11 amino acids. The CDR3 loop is CTGGQGTEAFF. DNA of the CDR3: TGCACTGGGGGACAGGGGACTGAAGCTTTCTTT.

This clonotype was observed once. The CDR3 DNA follows: TGTGCCAGCAGCTTAGTGCGCAGGGGGCCCATGAACACTGAAGCTTTCTTT. It encodes CASSLVRRGPMNTEAFF. The genes are TRBV7-2 and TRBJ1-1; 8 bases fit TRBD1. The CDR3 sequence is 17 residues long. From germline, CDR1 is SGHTA and CDR2 FQGNSA. V was clipped by 1 base and J by 0 bases; unmatched bases: 7.

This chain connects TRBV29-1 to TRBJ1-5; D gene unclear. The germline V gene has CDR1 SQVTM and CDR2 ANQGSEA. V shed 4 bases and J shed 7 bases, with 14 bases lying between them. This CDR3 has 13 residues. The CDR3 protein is CSVGLAGGQPQHF. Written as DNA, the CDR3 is TGCAGCGTTGGACTAGCGGGAGGGCAGCCCCAGCATTTT.

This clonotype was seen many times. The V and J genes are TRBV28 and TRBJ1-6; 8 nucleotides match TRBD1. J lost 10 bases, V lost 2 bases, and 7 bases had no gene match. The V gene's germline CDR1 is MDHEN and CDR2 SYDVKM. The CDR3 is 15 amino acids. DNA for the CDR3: TGTGCCAGCAGTTTAGGCAGGGGGCAGGGATCACCCCTCCACTTT. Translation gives CASSLGRGQGSPLHF. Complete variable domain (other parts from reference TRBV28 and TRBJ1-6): DVKVTQSSRYLVKRTGEKVFLECVQDMDHENMFWYRQDPGLGLRLIYFSYDVKMKEKGDIPEGYSVSREKKERFSLILESASTNQTSMYLCASSLGRGQGSPLHFGNGTRLTVT.

The CDR3 is CSVYYTGGRGEQYF. CDR3 in DNA: TGCAGCGTATATTACACCGGGGGTAGGGGCGAGCAGTACTTC. The V gene is TRBV29-1, the J gene TRBJ2-7, with D perhaps TRBD2 (6 bases). This CDR3 is built from 14 residues. The germline CDR1 and CDR2 sequences are SQVTM and ANQGSEA. V was trimmed by 6 bases and J by 6 bases, leaving 21 bases between them.

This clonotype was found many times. The DNA for the CDR3 is TGTGCCAGCAGCTTCCGGGCAGGGGATCAGCCCCAGCATTTT. Protein: CASSFRAGDQPQHF. The J gene is TRBJ1-5, the V gene TRBV7-8, with D possibly TRBD1 on 6 matching bases. Germline CDR1 SGHVS, CDR2 FQNEAQ. CDR3 length: 14 residues. V shed 3 bases and J shed 5 bases, with 11 bases lying between them.

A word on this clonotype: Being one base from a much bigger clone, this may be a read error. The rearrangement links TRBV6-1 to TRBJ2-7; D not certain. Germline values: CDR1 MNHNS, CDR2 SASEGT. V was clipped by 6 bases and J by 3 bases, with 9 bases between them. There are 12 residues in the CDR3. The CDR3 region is CASSCHGYEQYF. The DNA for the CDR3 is TGTGCCAGCAGCTGTCACGGCTACGAGCAGTACTTC.

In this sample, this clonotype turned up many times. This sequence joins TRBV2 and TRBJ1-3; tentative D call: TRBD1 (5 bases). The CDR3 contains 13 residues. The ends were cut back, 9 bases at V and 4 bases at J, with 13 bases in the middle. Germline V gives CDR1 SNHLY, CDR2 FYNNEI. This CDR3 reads CARPGPRGNTIYF. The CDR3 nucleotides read TGTGCCAGACCGGGACCACGAGGAAACACCATATATTTT.

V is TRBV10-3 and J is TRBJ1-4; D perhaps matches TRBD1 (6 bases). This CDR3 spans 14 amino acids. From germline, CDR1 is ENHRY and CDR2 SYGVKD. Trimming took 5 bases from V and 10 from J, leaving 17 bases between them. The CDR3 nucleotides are TGTGCCATCAGTCTTGGGGACAACCTCGGAAAACTGTTTTTT. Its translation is CAISLGDNLGKLFF.

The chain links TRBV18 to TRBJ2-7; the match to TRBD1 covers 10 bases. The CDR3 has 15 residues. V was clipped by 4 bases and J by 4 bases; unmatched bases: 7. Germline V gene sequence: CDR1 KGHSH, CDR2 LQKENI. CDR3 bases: TGTGCCAGCTCACGGCCGGGACAGGGGCTTTACGAGCAGTACTTC. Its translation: CASSRPGQGLYEQYF.

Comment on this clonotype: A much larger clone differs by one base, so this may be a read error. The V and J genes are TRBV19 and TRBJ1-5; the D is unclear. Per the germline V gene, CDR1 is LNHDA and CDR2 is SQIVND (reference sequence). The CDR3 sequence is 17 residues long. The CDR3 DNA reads TGTGCCAGTCATAGTATATATGGACGCCTTAGCGATCAGCCCCAGCATTTT. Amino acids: CASHSIYGRLSDQPQHF.